This entry features one T cell receptor (beta chain) sequence. Its antigen is as yet unknown. The sample comes from a study of high-grade serous ovarian cancer treatment subgroups. General study findings and limits: Bulk tumor TCR sequencing gave no spatial information. TCR relatedness rose with neoantigen level and trended with mutation load. CDR1 and CDR2 were left unanalyzed; analyses focused on CDR3.

V dropped 0 bases and J dropped 2 bases, with 14 bases sitting between them. The CDR3 extends over 15 amino acids. Germline CDR1 is GTSNPN and CDR2 is SVGIG (reference sequence). The tumor samples were collected prior to definitive surgery or chemotherapy. Sequencing was performed with immunoSEQ multiplex PCR; in TCRdb, only in-frame clones are kept and a portion is missing. The sample has about 33,000 clones, 79% seen once. The receptor was isolated from a human donor with high-grade serous ovarian cancer. Sequences were obtained from tumor tissue. The chain links TRBV30 to TRBJ2-7; D possibly corresponds to TRBD1 (5 bases). CDR3 sequence: CAWSVRRTFAYEQYF. In DNA, the CDR3 is TGTGCCTGGAGTGTACGTAGGACATTCGCCTACGAGCAGTACTTC.